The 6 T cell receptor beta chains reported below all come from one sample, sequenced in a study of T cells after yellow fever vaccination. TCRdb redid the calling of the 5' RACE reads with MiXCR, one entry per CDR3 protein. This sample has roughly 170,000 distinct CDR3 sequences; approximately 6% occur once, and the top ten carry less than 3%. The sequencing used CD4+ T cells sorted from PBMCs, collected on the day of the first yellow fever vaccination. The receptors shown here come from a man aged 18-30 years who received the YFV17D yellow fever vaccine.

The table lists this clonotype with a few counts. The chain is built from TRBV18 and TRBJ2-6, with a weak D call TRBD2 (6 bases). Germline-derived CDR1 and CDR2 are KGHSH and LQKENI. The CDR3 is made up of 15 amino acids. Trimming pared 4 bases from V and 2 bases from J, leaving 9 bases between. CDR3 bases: TGTGCCAGCTCACAGCCGGGGGCTGGGGCCAACGTCCTGACTTTC. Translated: CASSQPGAGANVLTF.

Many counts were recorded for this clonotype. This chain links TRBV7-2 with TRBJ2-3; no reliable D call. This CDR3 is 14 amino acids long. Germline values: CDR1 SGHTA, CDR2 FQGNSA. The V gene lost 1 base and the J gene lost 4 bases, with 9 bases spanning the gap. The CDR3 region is CASSLVRLADTQYF. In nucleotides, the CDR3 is TGTGCCAGCAGCTTAGTACGGCTGGCAGATACGCAGTATTTT.

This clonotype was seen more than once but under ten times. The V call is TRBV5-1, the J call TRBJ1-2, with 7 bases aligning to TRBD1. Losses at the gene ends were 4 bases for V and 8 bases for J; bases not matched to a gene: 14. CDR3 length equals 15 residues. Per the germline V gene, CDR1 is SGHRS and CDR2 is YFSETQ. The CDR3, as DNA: TGCGCCAGCAGCCCGACAACCGGGACAGTCATGGGCTACACCTTC. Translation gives CASSPTTGTVMGYTF. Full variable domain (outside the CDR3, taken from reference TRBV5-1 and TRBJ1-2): KAGVTQTPRYLIKTRGQQVTLSCSPISGHRSVSWYQQTPGQGLQFLFEYFSETQRNKGNFPGRFSGRQFSNSRSEMNVSTLELGDSALYLCASSPTTGTVMGYTFGSGTRLTVV.

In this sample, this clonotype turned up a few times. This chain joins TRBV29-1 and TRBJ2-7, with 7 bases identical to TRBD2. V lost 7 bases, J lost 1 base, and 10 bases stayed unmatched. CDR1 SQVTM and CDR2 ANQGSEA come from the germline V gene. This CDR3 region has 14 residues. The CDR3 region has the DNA TGCAGCGCCCGGAGGAGCGGGGTGTCCTACGAGCAGTACTTC. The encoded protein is CSARRSGVSYEQYF.

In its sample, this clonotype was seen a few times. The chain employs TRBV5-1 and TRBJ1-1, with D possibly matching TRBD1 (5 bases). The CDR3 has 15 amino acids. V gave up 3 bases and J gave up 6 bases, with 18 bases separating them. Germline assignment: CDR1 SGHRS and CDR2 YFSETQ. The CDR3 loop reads CASSWGEWGVAEAFF. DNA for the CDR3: TGCGCCAGCAGCTGGGGGGAGTGGGGTGTCGCTGAAGCTTTCTTT.

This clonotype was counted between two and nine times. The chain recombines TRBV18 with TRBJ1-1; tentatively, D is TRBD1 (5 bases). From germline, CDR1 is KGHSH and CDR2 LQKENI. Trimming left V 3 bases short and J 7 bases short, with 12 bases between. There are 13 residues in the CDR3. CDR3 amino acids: CASSPAGRREAFF. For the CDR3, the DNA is TGTGCCAGCTCACCGGCAGGGCGGCGTGAAGCTTTCTTT.